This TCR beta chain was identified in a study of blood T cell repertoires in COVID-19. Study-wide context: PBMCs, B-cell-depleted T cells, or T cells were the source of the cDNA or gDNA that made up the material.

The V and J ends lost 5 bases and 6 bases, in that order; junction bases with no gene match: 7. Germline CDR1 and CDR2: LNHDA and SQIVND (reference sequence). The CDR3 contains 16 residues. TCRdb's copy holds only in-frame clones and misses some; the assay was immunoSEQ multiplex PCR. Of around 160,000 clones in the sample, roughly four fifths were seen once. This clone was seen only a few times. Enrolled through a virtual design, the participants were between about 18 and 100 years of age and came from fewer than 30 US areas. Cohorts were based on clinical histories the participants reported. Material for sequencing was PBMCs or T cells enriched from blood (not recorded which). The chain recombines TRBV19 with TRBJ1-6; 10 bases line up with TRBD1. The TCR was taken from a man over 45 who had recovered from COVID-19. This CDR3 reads CASSSIRDRGNSPLHF. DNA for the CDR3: TGTGCCAGTAGTTCAATCCGGGACAGGGGTAATTCACCCCTCCACTTT. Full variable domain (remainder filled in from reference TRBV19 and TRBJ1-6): DGGITQSPKYLFRKEGQNVTLSCEQNLNHDAMYWYRQDPGQGLRLIYYSQIVNDFQKGDIAEGYSVSREKKESFPLTVTSAQKNPTAFYLCASSSIRDRGNSPLHFGNGTRLTVT.